This entry features one T cell receptor (beta chain) sequence. Germline lookup yields CDR1 MGHRA and CDR2 YSYEKL. This CDR3 has 14 amino acids. Deletions cut 1 base from V and 2 bases from J, with 6 bases between. This record comes from a study of blood T cell repertoires in COVID-19. Study as a whole: The samples span acute and convalescent COVID-19 from the United States, Italy and Spain.

Methods used by the authors: Amplification with reference gene primers provided the estimates of nucleated cell counts. Method: immunoSEQ multiplex PCR; TCRdb's copy keeps in-frame clones and lacks some. Clone size and V and J calls were adopted from that table, with D and trimming inferred from the DNA. Among about 94,000 clones listed, 84% were seen once. This chain uses TRBV4-1 with TRBJ1-5; D remains ambiguous. Material for sequencing was peripheral blood. This receptor was identified in a man aged 55 to 70 with acute or convalescent COVID-19. The CDR3 DNA sequence: TGCGCCAGCAGCCAAGCCCCTGGCAATCAGCCCCAGCATTTT. It encodes CASSQAPGNQPQHF.